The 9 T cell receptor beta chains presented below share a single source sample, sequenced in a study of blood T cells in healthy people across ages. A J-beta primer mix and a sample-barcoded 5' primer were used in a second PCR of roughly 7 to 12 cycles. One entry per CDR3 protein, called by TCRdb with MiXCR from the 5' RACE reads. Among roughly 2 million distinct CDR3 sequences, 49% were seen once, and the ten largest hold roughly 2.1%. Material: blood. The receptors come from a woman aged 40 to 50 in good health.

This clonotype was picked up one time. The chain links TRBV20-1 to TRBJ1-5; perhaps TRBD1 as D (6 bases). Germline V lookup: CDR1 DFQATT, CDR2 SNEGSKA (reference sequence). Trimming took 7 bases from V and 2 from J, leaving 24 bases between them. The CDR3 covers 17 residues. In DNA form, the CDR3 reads TGCAGTGTCACCGAGGGGTCGGGGGCATGGGGCAATCAGCCCCAGCATTTT. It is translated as CSVTEGSGAWGNQPQHF.

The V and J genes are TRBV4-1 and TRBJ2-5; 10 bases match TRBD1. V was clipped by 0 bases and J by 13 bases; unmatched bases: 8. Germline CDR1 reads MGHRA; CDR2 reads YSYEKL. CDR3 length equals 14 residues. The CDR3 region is CASSQDPGTGAVYF. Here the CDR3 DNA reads TGCGCCAGCAGCCAAGACCCCGGGACAGGGGCCGTGTACTTC.

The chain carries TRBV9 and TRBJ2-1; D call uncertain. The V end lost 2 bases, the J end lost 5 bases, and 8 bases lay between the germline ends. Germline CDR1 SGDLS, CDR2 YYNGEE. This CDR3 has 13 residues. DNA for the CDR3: TGTGCCAGCAGCGTTAAGGGAAACAATGAGCAGTTCTTC. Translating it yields CASSVKGNNEQFF.

CDR3 nucleotide sequence: TGTGCCAGCAGCGACCGGGACAGTTTGACCCAGTACTTC. Translated: CASSDRDSLTQYF. The chain has TRBV4-2 and TRBJ2-5; 7 bases map to TRBD1. Trimming took 5 bases from V and 7 from J; bases not matched to a gene: 7. This CDR3 has 13 residues. Germline V gene lookup returns CDR1 LGHNA and CDR2 YNFKEQ.

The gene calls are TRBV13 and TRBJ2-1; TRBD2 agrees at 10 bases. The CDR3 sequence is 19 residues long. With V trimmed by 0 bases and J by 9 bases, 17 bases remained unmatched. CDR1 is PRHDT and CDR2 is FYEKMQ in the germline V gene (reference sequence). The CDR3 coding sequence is TGTGCCAGCAGCTTAGGCGGATCTAGCGGGGGTCCTATGACAGCTGAGCAGTTCTTC. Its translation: CASSLGGSSGGPMTAEQFF.

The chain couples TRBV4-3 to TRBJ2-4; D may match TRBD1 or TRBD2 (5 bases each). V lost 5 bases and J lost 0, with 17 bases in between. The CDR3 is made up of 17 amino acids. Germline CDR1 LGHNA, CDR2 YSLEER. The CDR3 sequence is CASSSGLQGVAKNIQYF. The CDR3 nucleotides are TGCGCCAGCAGCTCGGGGTTGCAGGGTGTAGCCAAAAACATTCAGTACTTC.

This chain's CDR3 is CASSDLSGANEQFF. CDR3 in DNA: TGTGCCAGCAGTGACCTGAGTGGAGCGAATGAGCAGTTCTTC. V gene TRBV6-5 combines with J gene TRBJ2-1, with unresolved D. Germline CDR1 reads MNHEY; CDR2 reads SVGAGI. CDR3 length: 14 residues. Trimming removed 5 bases from V and 7 bases from J, with 15 bases in between.

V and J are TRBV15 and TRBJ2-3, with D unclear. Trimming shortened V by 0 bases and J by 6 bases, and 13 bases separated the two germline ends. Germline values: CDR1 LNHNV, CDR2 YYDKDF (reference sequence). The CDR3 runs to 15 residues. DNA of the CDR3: TGTGCCACCAGCAGAGAAATTACCGTCGCGGATACGCAGTATTTT. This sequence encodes CATSREITVADTQYF.

In DNA, the CDR3 is TGTGCCAGCAGTGGTCCAGCGTCGGCACAGCAAGAGACCCAGTACTTC. Its protein product is CASSGPASAQQETQYF. This chain uses TRBV7-2 with TRBJ2-5, with D hard to call. This CDR3 is 16 amino acids long. Deletions cut 6 bases from V and 2 bases from J, with 19 bases between. The germline gives CDR1 SGHTA, CDR2 FQGNSA.